The source of this T cell receptor beta chain is a study of T cell repertoires in cytomegalovirus infection. This clonotype was found many times. Its cognate antigen is unknown. Whole-study results and caveats: The ex vivo response was dominated by HLA-C-restricted CMV-specific TCR beta clonotypes.

This CDR3 comprises 14 residues. CDR1 and CDR2 from the germline V gene are MNHEY and SVGEGT. Trimming took 2 bases from V and 4 from J, leaving 8 bases between them. In TCRdb, the reads were re-called with MiXCR into one record per CDR3 protein. The profile shows around 300,000 distinct CDR3 sequences, around 20% of them singletons. This TCR was recovered from a human donor in good health (CMV status not recorded). Some clones in this sample may be carry-over from other donors' samples. The chain combines TRBV6-2 or TRBV6-3 with TRBJ2-2; possibly TRBD2 for D (5 bases). This specimen consisted of cultured PBMCs, obtained from culture after CMV antigen stimulation. In DNA form, the CDR3 reads TGTGCCAGCAGTTACGGGCGGGCCACCGGGGAGCTGTTTTTT. Its translation: CASSYGRATGELFF.